This is a list of T cell receptor beta chains from one sample in a study of breast tumors, draining lymph nodes, adjacent tissues. TCRdb called the multiplex PCR reads again in MiXCR, with one record for every CDR3 protein. The data contain about 300,000 distinct CDR3 sequences, 30% of them seen just once; the ten biggest clones take up around 1.1%. Sequencing input: axillary lymph node tissue. These receptors all come from a female donor with breast cancer. Some clones in this sample may be carry-over from other donors' samples. CDR3s include the opening cysteine and the closing phenylalanine or tryptophan. The D gene is left open where the match is weak. The size entry is marked missing in some rows and otherwise reads once, few, many or a size class.

j_call	clone_size	v_call	d_call	cdr3_nt	cdr3_aa
TRBJ2-5	many	TRBV7-6	TRBD2	TGTGCCAGCAGCTTTGTCGGGGGGGACCAAGAGACCCAGTACTTC	CASSFVGGDQETQYF
TRBJ2-5	-	TRBV7-9	-	TGTGCCAGCAGCTTAGCGTTCGAGGTCGGGGAAGAGACCCAGTACTTC	CASSLAFEVGEETQYF
TRBJ2-7	many	TRBV4-1	-	TGCGCCAGCAGCCAAGAGAAGAAGGTCGGGCGGCTCGGCGAGCAGTACTTC	CASSQEKKVGRLGEQYF
TRBJ2-7	few	TRBV6-5	TRBD2	TGTGCCAGCACCGGTTTCGGGGGGGGGTCCTACGAGCAGTACTTC	CASTGFGGGSYEQYF
TRBJ1-1	once	TRBV6-5	TRBD1	TGTGCCAGCAGTTACTCCTCAGGGACAGGGGGTACTGAAGCTTTCTTT	CASSYSSGTGGTEAFF
TRBJ1-4	few	TRBV18	-	TGTGCCAGCTCGTCGGGACATACTGAAAAACTGTTTTTT	CASSSGHTEKLFF
TRBJ2-7	many	TRBV6-5	TRBD1	TGTGCCAGCAGTACGCTCCGCTCTCAGGGGGACTACGAGCAGTACTTC	CASSTLRSQGDYEQYF
TRBJ1-2	many	TRBV6-1	-	TGTGCCAGCAGCCAAGAGACGTCCTCTAACTATGGCTACACCTTC	CASSQETSSNYGYTF
TRBJ2-4	many	TRBV10-2	-	TGCGCCAGCAGTGAGTCGATAGCGGAGTTGTACTTC	CASSESIAELYF
TRBJ2-3	-	TRBV7-3	TRBD2	TGTGCCAGCAGCCAAAGGGCGGCGGGAGGGAGCACAGATACGCAGTATTTT	CASSQRAAGGSTDTQYF
TRBJ2-7	many	TRBV5-8	-	TGTGCCAGCAGCAGGGACTTCTACGAGCAGTACTTC	CASSRDFYEQYF
TRBJ1-4	-	TRBV18	-	TGTGCCAGCTCACTGAACCGGGACGATGAAAAACTGTTTTTT	CASSLNRDDEKLFF
TRBJ1-2	many	TRBV4-1	TRBD1	TGCGCCAGCAGCCGGGCGACAGGGTTCTATGGCTACACCTTC	CASSRATGFYGYTF
TRBJ2-5	-	TRBV10-2	TRBD2	TGCGCCAGCAGTGCCAGCAGTGGGGGGACTAGCGGTCAAGAGACCCAGTACTTC	CASSASSGGTSGQETQYF
TRBJ2-1	few	TRBV13	TRBD2	TGTGCCAGCAGCTTAGGCTTAATGAGTAGCGGGAGCTCCTACAATGAGCAGTTCTTC	CASSLGLMSSGSSYNEQFF
TRBJ2-1	many	TRBV24-1	-	TGTGCCACCAGTGATGTAGAAACGGAGCAGTTCTTC	CATSDVETEQFF
TRBJ1-2	many	TRBV7-9	TRBD1	TGTGCCAGCAGCTTGGACAGGGATTATGGCTACACCTTC	CASSLDRDYGYTF
TRBJ2-7	many	TRBV30	-	TGTGCCGTGTTTGGGAACTCCTACGAGCAGTACTTC	CAVFGNSYEQYF
TRBJ2-7	-	TRBV3-1	TRBD1	TGTGCCAGCAGCCAAGGTGACAGGGCCCAGTACTTC	CASSQGDRAQYF
TRBJ2-3	many	TRBV9	-	TGTGCCAGCAGCGTTGACGGGGATACGCAGTATTTT	CASSVDGDTQYF
TRBJ2-3	many	TRBV2	-	TGTGCCAGCAGTGTTGATTCGATCACAGATACGCAGTATTTT	CASSVDSITDTQYF
TRBJ1-6	-	TRBV2	-	TGTGCCAGCAGGCGGGACGGTTCACCCCTCCACTTT	CASRRDGSPLHF
TRBJ2-1	-	TRBV20-1	-	TGCAGTCCCTACGGAGACAGTGAGCAATTCTTC	CSPYGDSEQFF
TRBJ1-4	many	TRBV20-1	TRBD1	TGCAGTGCTAGCGCCAGGGGGTTGGAAAAACTGTTTTTT	CSASARGLEKLFF
TRBJ2-2	once	TRBV5-1	TRBD1	TGCGCCAGCAGTAGTCGACAGGGGGCGAACACCGGGGAGCTGTTTTTT	CASSSRQGANTGELFF
TRBJ2-3	-	TRBV18	-	TGTGCCAGCTCACCACTCGGGAAAAGCACAGATATGCAGTATTTT	CASSPLGKSTDMQYF
TRBJ2-1	many	TRBV7-6	-	TGTGCCAGCAGCTTAGGGGGGACTGGGCGGTACAATGAGCAGTTCTTC	CASSLGGTGRYNEQFF
TRBJ1-5	-	TRBV9	-	TGTGCCAGCAGCTTTGGCCGGGCAGAAGAGACCCAGCATTTT	CASSFGRAEETQHF
TRBJ2-5	few	TRBV4-1	TRBD1	TGCGCCAGCAGCCAAAAGGACAGGCCGCAAGAGACCCAGTACTTC	CASSQKDRPQETQYF
TRBJ2-7	few	TRBV28	-	TGTGCCAGCAGCCCGGAGTGGTTCTCCGAGCAGTACTTC	CASSPEWFSEQYF
TRBJ2-2	many	TRBV3-1	TRBD1	TGTGCCAGCAACAACAGGGGTGAAACCGGGGAGCTGTTTTTT	CASNNRGETGELFF
TRBJ1-5	-	TRBV24-1	-	TGTGCCACCAGTGATTTATCGGGACACTATAGCAATCGGCCCCAGCATTTT	CATSDLSGHYSNRPQHF
TRBJ1-6	many	TRBV7-8	TRBD1	TGTGCCAGCAGCCCAAGACAGGGGGATTCACCCCTCCACTTT	CASSPRQGDSPLHF
TRBJ2-7	-	TRBV5-4	-	TGTGCCAGCAGCTGGGGTACTACCGGGAGTAACGTCTACGAGCAGTACTTC	CASSWGTTGSNVYEQYF
TRBJ2-5	-	TRBV10-3	TRBD1	TGTGCCAACTCGGGACAGCTAGAGACCCAGTACTTC	CANSGQLETQYF
TRBJ1-6	-	TRBV10-2	-	TGCGCCAGCAGTGAGGCCGGGACGCAGCATTCACCCCTCCACTTT	CASSEAGTQHSPLHF
TRBJ2-3	-	TRBV6-2/TRBV6-3	-	TGTGCCAGCAGTTACTGGTTAGGGCAGGCTAGCACAGATACGCAGTATTTT	CASSYWLGQASTDTQYF
TRBJ2-5	-	TRBV11-2	-	TGTGCCAGCAGCCAAGAACGAGGGGCACAAGAGACCCAGTACTTC	CASSQERGAQETQYF
TRBJ2-6	-	TRBV24-1	-	TGTGCCACCAGTGCAGGCGGGGCCAACGTCCTGACTTTC	CATSAGGANVLTF
TRBJ1-4	many	TRBV29-1	TRBD1	TGCAGCGCGCTTACAGGGGGCGAGGAAAAACTGTTTTTT	CSALTGGEEKLFF
TRBJ2-7	many	TRBV6-6	-	TGTGCCAGCAGTTATGGACTTACGGGGTACGAGCAGTACTTC	CASSYGLTGYEQYF
TRBJ1-5	many	TRBV3-1	-	TGTGCCAGCAGCCAAGACACTAATCAGCCCCAGCATTTT	CASSQDTNQPQHF
TRBJ1-2	many	TRBV14	-	TGTGCCAGCAGCCAAGTAGGCGCAGCATATGGCTACACCTTC	CASSQVGAAYGYTF
TRBJ2-5	many	TRBV5-1	TRBD2	TGCGCCAGCAGCTCCGGGGGGGGGGAAGGGACCCAGTACTTC	CASSSGGGEGTQYF
TRBJ1-2	-	TRBV5-6	TRBD1	TGTGCCAGCAGCACCCCCGGGACAGGTCTCAACTATGGCTACACCTTC	CASSTPGTGLNYGYTF
TRBJ2-2	-	TRBV27	-	TGTGCCAGCAGTCGGCCCGGCGGGGAGCTGTTTTTT	CASSRPGGELFF
TRBJ1-6	many	TRBV30	-	TGTGCCTGGGAGGGGTCGGGATCACCCCTCCACTTT	CAWEGSGSPLHF
TRBJ1-2	many	TRBV6-5	-	TGTGCCAGCAGTCGCGACAGGAGGACATTCTATGGCTACACCTTC	CASSRDRRTFYGYTF
TRBJ2-7	-	TRBV25-1	TRBD1	TGTGCCAGCAGTGAAAGTGGGACAGGGGAACTGTACGAGCAGTACTTC	CASSESGTGELYEQYF
TRBJ1-2	many	TRBV4-2	-	TGTGCCAGCAGCCAAGAGTTCGGGGAAGGGTCGAGGTATGGCTACACCTTC	CASSQEFGEGSRYGYTF
TRBJ2-1	many	TRBV24-1	TRBD1	TGTGCCACCAGTGACGTCGGACAGGGGGCCAATGAGCAGTTCTTC	CATSDVGQGANEQFF
TRBJ1-3	-	TRBV10-3	-	TGTGCCATCAGGTTCGGGCAGGGCTCTGGAAACACCATATATTTT	CAIRFGQGSGNTIYF
TRBJ2-7	many	TRBV10-1	-	TGCGCCAGCATTAGACTTGGTCCGAAGGCCTACGAGCAGTACTTC	CASIRLGPKAYEQYF
TRBJ1-6	many	TRBV9	-	TGTGCCAGCAGCGTAGAGGGGGATAATTCACCCCTCCACTTT	CASSVEGDNSPLHF